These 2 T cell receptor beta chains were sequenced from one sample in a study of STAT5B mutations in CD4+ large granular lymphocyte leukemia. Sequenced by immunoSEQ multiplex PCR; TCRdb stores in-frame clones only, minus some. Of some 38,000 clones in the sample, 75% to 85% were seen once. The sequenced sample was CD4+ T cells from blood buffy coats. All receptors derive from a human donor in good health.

This chain's CDR3 is CASSRQGSYNEQFF. DNA for the CDR3: TGTGCCAGCAGCCGACAGGGAAGCTACAATGAGCAGTTCTTC. This rearrangement joins TRBV7-3 to TRBJ2-1, with 7 positions matching TRBD1. The germline gives CDR1 SGHTA, CDR2 FQGTGA. The CDR3 covers 14 residues. V shed 5 bases and J 3 bases; nucleotides not matched to a gene: 4.

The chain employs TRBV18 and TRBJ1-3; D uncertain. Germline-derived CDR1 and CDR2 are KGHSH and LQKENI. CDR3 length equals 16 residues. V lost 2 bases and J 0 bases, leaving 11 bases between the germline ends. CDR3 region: CASSPGDAASGNTIYF. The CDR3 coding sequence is TGTGCCAGCTCACCAGGCGACGCAGCCTCTGGAAACACCATATATTTT.